The sequence of this T cell receptor (beta chain) was determined in a study of T cell responses to AZD1222 COVID-19 vaccine. Study-wide context: The analysis combined second doses at about 4 or about 12 weeks.

The CDR3 contains 14 residues. Germline lookup yields CDR1 MNHEY and CDR2 SVGEGT. The V end lost 6 bases, the J end lost 0 bases, and 11 bases lay between the germline ends. Study observations and caveats: Two AZD1222 doses significantly raised spike-specific TCR breadth and depth over controls. The number of AZD1222 recipients seropositive at baseline was only five or six. It was only after the peak T cell response that any repertoires were sampled.

The method was immunoSEQ multiplex PCR; TCRdb's version includes in-frame clones alone and lacks a portion of them. The sample lists about 130,000 clones, over 75% seen once, with 10% in the top ten. This clone appeared a single time. Its antigen is undetermined. This clonotype was sampled from an adult in good health. The sequencing here drew on peripheral blood, taken on day 0 of AZD1222 vaccination. This chain joins TRBV6-2 or TRBV6-3 and TRBJ1-1; a possible D gene is TRBD1 (5 bases). DNA of the CDR3: TGTGCCAGCAGCCGAACAGGTATGAACACTGAAGCTTTCTTT. This gives the protein CASSRTGMNTEAFF.